The sequence of this T cell receptor (beta chain) was determined in a study of blood T cell repertoires in COVID-19 (dated by TCRdb to about 2020). Regarding the study in general: Samples from collaborators originated in the United States, Italy and Spain and spanned both the acute and convalescent phases of COVID-19. The material from the prospective study consisted of cDNA or gDNA derived from T cells, B-cell-depleted T cells, or PBMCs. Where HLA class I and class II types were available, the types were taken from metadata supplied by the sample provider, not from assay-based typing. Nearly every sample came with metadata listing a de-identified subject ID, COVID-19 status, age in years and sex. The repertoires were made available in a free public database intended to serve as a resource for research on the immune response to SARS-CoV-2. The samples were drawn from the first 160 participants of the ongoing ImmuneRACE study and from more than 1,000 subjects provided by 6 global collaborators. Subjects who had been exposed to COVID-19, were actively infected with it, or had recovered from it provided the deeply sampled blood TCRbeta repertoires that made up the dataset. The paper as a whole reports these results and caveats: How much clinical and demographic metadata was included differed by source and by participant, and the metadata was provided uncurated.

The CDR3 measures 13 amino acids from cysteine to phenylalanine. Just CDR3 DNA is preserved here, 39 bases in frame from base 1. The CDR1 and CDR2 encoded by the germline V gene are ENHRY and SYGVKD. V is pared back by 3 bases and J by 6 bases, with 11 bases lying between the germline termini. The immunoSEQ Assay, a bias-controlled multiplex PCR, was used to amplify TCRbeta CDR3 regions from genomic DNA. The paper's data handling went like this. The number of nucleated cells in each sample was estimated by amplification of reference gene primers within the assay. To quantify the absolute abundance of each unique TCRbeta CDR3 rearrangement, sequence reads were collapsed and filtered. For each sample, productive Simpson clonality was calculated as the square root of Simpson's diversity index over productive rearrangements. The table was pulled from immuneACCESS by TCRdb, which kept in-frame rearrangements only. Such tables lose some clones; where checked, under half of the loss comes from unresolved V genes, and the rest has no known cause. That table furnishes V, J and clone size, whereas the DNA furnished D and trimming. A total of hundreds of thousands of clones appear in this sample, over 75% of them only once. The ten largest clonotypes hold 4% to 6% of the sample.

Each collaborating institution followed its own protocols to collect whole blood in K2EDTA tubes. Collaborator samples were shipped for TCRbeta analysis as frozen whole blood, isolated PBMCs, or DNA extracted from either sample type. Concerning this clone itself: The clone's antigen remains unknown. Per-base qualities were not stored, and no clone one base away is much larger.

The chain couples TRBV10-3 to TRBJ1-1, and possibly TRBD1, on 5 matching bases. Sequencing was carried out using peripheral blood. The source of this sequence is a man over 45 with active or convalescent COVID-19. The DNA sequence follows: TGTGCCATCAGTGACGGCCAGGGATCTGAAGCTTTCTTT. The encoded protein is CAISDGQGSEAFF.